A selection of T cell receptor beta chains follows, all from one sample in a study of cytomegalovirus exposure and HLA in healthy donors. Sequencing was performed with immunoSEQ multiplex PCR; in TCRdb, only in-frame clones are kept and a portion is missing. Of over 150,000 clones in the sample, 70% to 85% were seen once. What was sequenced was PBMCs. Receptors were obtained from a boy aged 2-15 years in good health and CMV-seronegative. Both conserved end residues are part of each CDR3. Fields, in order: J gene, CDR3 length, D gene, clone size, V gene, CDR3 DNA, CDR3 protein. The D gene is left open where the match is weak. Clone size appears in some rows only: once, few, many, or a class for an expanded clone.

J: TRBJ1-3
length: 12
D: -
size: -
V: TRBV7-2
DNA: TGTGCCAGCAGCCACCAGGGTTCCCCCATATATTTT
CDR3: CASSHQGSPIYF

J: TRBJ2-7
length: 12
D: TRBD1
size: -
V: TRBV2
DNA: TGTGCCAGCAGGACAGGGCCCTACGAGCAGTACTTC
CDR3: CASRTGPYEQYF

J: TRBJ1-2
length: 17
D: -
size: once
V: TRBV4-3
DNA: TGCGCCAGCAGCCAAGAGTCAGTAGGGGGGGGTAACTATGGCTACACCTTC
CDR3: CASSQESVGGGNYGYTF

J: TRBJ1-2
length: 15
D: -
size: -
V: TRBV6-5
DNA: TGTGCCAGCAGTTACAAGGCCGGGATTAACTATGGCTACACCTTC
CDR3: CASSYKAGINYGYTF

J: TRBJ1-3
length: 17
D: TRBD1
size: -
V: TRBV4-1
DNA: TGCGCTAGCAGCCAAACGAGGGACAGGGGGTCCGGAAACACCATATATTTT
CDR3: CASSQTRDRGSGNTIYF

J: TRBJ1-5
length: 14
D: -
size: few
V: TRBV19
DNA: TGTGCCACTAGTAACAGGGCCCAAAATCAGCCCCAGCATTTT
CDR3: CATSNRAQNQPQHF

J: TRBJ2-1
length: 15
D: TRBD2
size: -
V: TRBV4-3
DNA: TGCGCCAGCAGCCAAGCGACTAGCAGGTACAATGAGCAGTTCTTC
CDR3: CASSQATSRYNEQFF

J: TRBJ2-5
length: 14
D: TRBD1
size: -
V: TRBV6-5
DNA: TGTGCCAGCAGTTTAACCGGGACAGGGGAAATCCAGTACTTC
CDR3: CASSLTGTGEIQYF

J: TRBJ1-2
length: 11
D: -
size: -
V: TRBV19
DNA: TGTGCCAGTAGTACAAACTATGGCTACACCTTC
CDR3: CASSTNYGYTF

J: TRBJ2-7
length: 14
D: -
size: few
V: TRBV6-5
DNA: TGTGCCAGCACCAACCATGCCAGGGTCAACGAGCAGTACTTC
CDR3: CASTNHARVNEQYF

J: TRBJ2-3
length: 13
D: TRBD2
size: few
V: TRBV5-4
DNA: TGTGCCAGCAGCCGGGGGGGGGCAGATACGCAGTATTTT
CDR3: CASSRGGADTQYF

J: TRBJ2-7
length: 13
D: TRBD1
size: -
V: TRBV7-9
DNA: TGTGCCAGCAAAGGGACAGGGAGGCACGAGCAGTACTTC
CDR3: CASKGTGRHEQYF

J: TRBJ2-1
length: 17
D: -
size: -
V: TRBV4-1
DNA: TGCGCCAGCAGCCATTCGGAGGGGGCGCCGAAGGGAAGTGAGCAGTTCTTC
CDR3: CASSHSEGAPKGSEQFF

J: TRBJ1-1
length: 17
D: TRBD1
size: -
V: TRBV10-1
DNA: TGCGCCAGCAGTGAGTCTAACAGGGGGCGCATGAACACTGAAGCTTTCTTT
CDR3: CASSESNRGRMNTEAFF

J: TRBJ1-1
length: 14
D: -
size: -
V: TRBV6-5
DNA: TGTGCCAGCAAGCCAGGGCAGATGAACACTGAAGCTTTCTTT
CDR3: CASKPGQMNTEAFF

J: TRBJ2-7
length: 13
D: -
size: -
V: TRBV28
DNA: TGTGCCAGCAGTTTAGAACAACCTTACGAGCAGTACTTC
CDR3: CASSLEQPYEQYF

J: TRBJ2-7
length: 12
D: -
size: -
V: TRBV29-1
DNA: TGCAGCGTAGAACAGGATCCTTACGAGCAGTACTTC
CDR3: CSVEQDPYEQYF

J: TRBJ1-1
length: 12
D: -
size: -
V: TRBV29-1
DNA: TGCAGCGTTGCAGGGTGGGTCACTGAAGCTTTCTTT
CDR3: CSVAGWVTEAFF

J: TRBJ2-2
length: 14
D: TRBD1
size: once
V: TRBV2
DNA: TGTGCCAGCCGGCGACAGGGGCAGGCCGGGGAGCTGTTTTTT
CDR3: CASRRQGQAGELFF

J: TRBJ1-2
length: 13
D: -
size: -
V: TRBV2
DNA: TGTGCCAGCAGTGAAGCGGGGCCCTATGGCTACACCTTC
CDR3: CASSEAGPYGYTF

J: TRBJ1-5
length: 14
D: -
size: -
V: TRBV30
DNA: TGTGCCTGGAGTGTGTCAGGGTGGAATCAGCCCCAGCATTTT
CDR3: CAWSVSGWNQPQHF

J: TRBJ1-5
length: 15
D: TRBD1
size: -
V: TRBV12-5
DNA: TGTGCTAGTGGTTCGGGACAGGGGTCCAATCAGCCCCAGCATTTT
CDR3: CASGSGQGSNQPQHF

J: TRBJ1-1
length: 19
D: TRBD1
size: -
V: TRBV7-8
DNA: TGTGCCAGCAGCAACGCAGTTTGGACAGGGGGCCGTGGGAACACTGAAGCTTTCTTT
CDR3: CASSNAVWTGGRGNTEAFF

J: TRBJ1-3
length: 13
D: -
size: -
V: TRBV2
DNA: TGTGCCAGCAGAGGCGCAGGCCAGGACACCATATATTTT
CDR3: CASRGAGQDTIYF

J: TRBJ1-1
length: 15
D: TRBD1
size: -
V: TRBV27
DNA: TGTGCCAGCGGGCGGGACAGGGCTGTGAACACTGAAGCTTTCTTT
CDR3: CASGRDRAVNTEAFF

J: TRBJ1-3
length: 15
D: TRBD1
size: -
V: TRBV7-2
DNA: TGTGCCAGCAGCCCCCAGGGGGCGAGGGGAAACACCATATATTTT
CDR3: CASSPQGARGNTIYF

J: TRBJ2-5
length: 14
D: TRBD1
size: -
V: TRBV6-5
DNA: TGTGCCTGTAGAAACGGGGACAGAAAAGAGACCCAGTACTTC
CDR3: CACRNGDRKETQYF

J: TRBJ1-5
length: 13
D: TRBD1
size: few
V: TRBV7-6
DNA: TGTGCCAGCAGTTTAACAGGGGTTCAGCCCCAGCATTTT
CDR3: CASSLTGVQPQHF

J: TRBJ1-5
length: 17
D: TRBD1
size: -
V: TRBV19
DNA: TGTGCCAGTAGTATACGGACAGGAGGATCTAGCAATCAGCCCCAGCATTTT
CDR3: CASSIRTGGSSNQPQHF

J: TRBJ2-3
length: 15
D: TRBD2
size: few
V: TRBV5-1
DNA: TGCGCCAGCAGCCTAGCGGGGGGGCCGACAGATACGCAGTATTTT
CDR3: CASSLAGGPTDTQYF

J: TRBJ2-5
length: 13
D: TRBD2
size: -
V: TRBV7-2
DNA: TGTGCCAGCAGCCGGGGGGGTACGGAGACCCAGTACTTC
CDR3: CASSRGGTETQYF

J: TRBJ1-3
length: 15
D: -
size: few
V: TRBV4-3
DNA: TGCGCCAGCAGCCAAGACGGGATAACTGGAAACACCATATATTTT
CDR3: CASSQDGITGNTIYF

J: TRBJ1-2
length: 15
D: -
size: -
V: TRBV11-2
DNA: TGTGCCAGCAGTACCCCGGGCAGGGTGGCCTATGGCTACACCTTC
CDR3: CASSTPGRVAYGYTF

J: TRBJ2-2
length: 19
D: TRBD2
size: -
V: TRBV4-1
DNA: TGCGCCAGCAGCCAACTTCGACTAGCGGGGGGGAAGAACACCGGGGAGCTGTTTTTT
CDR3: CASSQLRLAGGKNTGELFF

J: TRBJ2-5
length: 15
D: -
size: -
V: TRBV11-1
DNA: TGTGCCAGCAGCTTTAGTAGGGCGGGACAAGAGACCCAGTACTTC
CDR3: CASSFSRAGQETQYF

J: TRBJ1-5
length: 16
D: -
size: -
V: TRBV7-9
DNA: TGTGCCAGCAGCTCGACGCTCAACAGGGCCAATCAGCCCCAGCATTTT
CDR3: CASSSTLNRANQPQHF

J: TRBJ1-2
length: 14
D: TRBD1
size: -
V: TRBV7-9
DNA: TGTGCCAGCAGCTTAGCGGACAGGGCGGTAGGCTACACCTTC
CDR3: CASSLADRAVGYTF

J: TRBJ1-5
length: 16
D: TRBD1
size: -
V: TRBV19
DNA: TGTGCCAGTAGTATTGAGTCGACAGGGTGGAATCAGCCCCAGCATTTT
CDR3: CASSIESTGWNQPQHF

J: TRBJ2-7
length: 15
D: TRBD1
size: once
V: TRBV13
DNA: TGTGCCAGCAGCTCTGGGGGGACAGGGGGTTACGAGCAGTACTTC
CDR3: CASSSGGTGGYEQYF

J: TRBJ1-6
length: 15
D: -
size: -
V: TRBV6-5
DNA: TGTGCCAGCTCCTTAGGGAGCTCCTATAATTCACCCCTCCACTTT
CDR3: CASSLGSSYNSPLHF

J: TRBJ2-1
length: 13
D: TRBD2
size: -
V: TRBV15
DNA: TGTGCCACCAGCCTCGGGGGGGCCTTGGAGCAGTTCTTC
CDR3: CATSLGGALEQFF

J: TRBJ2-3
length: 16
D: -
size: -
V: TRBV5-1
DNA: TGCGCCAGCAGCTTGGAGGGGCTTGGGGGCACAGATACGCAGTATTTT
CDR3: CASSLEGLGGTDTQYF

J: TRBJ2-1
length: 16
D: TRBD2
size: -
V: TRBV7-9
DNA: TGTGCCAGCAGCTGGAGGCAGCGGGGGGATGACAATGAGCAGTTCTTC
CDR3: CASSWRQRGDDNEQFF

J: TRBJ2-7
length: 14
D: -
size: -
V: TRBV13
DNA: TGTGCCAGCAGGGAGCGCCCGAGCTCCTACGAGCAGTACTTC
CDR3: CASRERPSSYEQYF

J: TRBJ1-1
length: 13
D: -
size: -
V: TRBV7-9
DNA: TGTGCCAGCAGCCCAGCAAGGGGCACTGAAGCTTTCTTT
CDR3: CASSPARGTEAFF

J: TRBJ1-1
length: 15
D: -
size: -
V: TRBV18
DNA: TGTGCCAGCCAAACGCTTGGGGGCCTTAACACTGAAGCTTTCTTT
CDR3: CASQTLGGLNTEAFF

J: TRBJ2-1
length: 14
D: -
size: -
V: TRBV5-8
DNA: TGTGCCAGCAGTTTGAGGGCGGGATACAATGAGCAGTTCTTC
CDR3: CASSLRAGYNEQFF

J: TRBJ2-2
length: 15
D: -
size: once
V: TRBV6-5
DNA: TGTGCCAGCAGTTACCGAGACTGGTCCACCGGGGAGCTGTTTTTT
CDR3: CASSYRDWSTGELFF

J: TRBJ1-1
length: 13
D: -
size: -
V: TRBV29-1
DNA: TGCAGCGTTGTGACTTACCAGAACACTGAAGCTTTCTTT
CDR3: CSVVTYQNTEAFF

J: TRBJ1-5
length: 16
D: TRBD1
size: -
V: TRBV28
DNA: TGTGCCAGCAGTTTAAGGGGACAGGGGGCGGGTCAGCCCCAGCATTTT
CDR3: CASSLRGQGAGQPQHF

J: TRBJ2-5
length: 14
D: TRBD2
size: -
V: TRBV7-2
DNA: TGTGCCAGCAGCTTGGGACTAGCGCCCGAGACCCAGTACTTC
CDR3: CASSLGLAPETQYF

J: TRBJ1-4
length: 16
D: -
size: -
V: TRBV5-1
DNA: TGCGCCAGCAGCTTGGTACCTACGGCAACTAATGAAAAACTGTTTTTT
CDR3: CASSLVPTATNEKLFF

J: TRBJ2-5
length: 16
D: TRBD2
size: -
V: TRBV15
DNA: TGTGCCACCAGCACCCTGGGAGGGCAGCCCCAAGAGACCCAGTACTTC
CDR3: CATSTLGGQPQETQYF

J: TRBJ1-1
length: 13
D: TRBD1
size: few
V: TRBV29-1
DNA: TGCAGCGTTGAAGGGACAGGGGGCACTGAAGCTTTCTTT
CDR3: CSVEGTGGTEAFF

J: TRBJ1-2
length: 14
D: -
size: -
V: TRBV5-1
DNA: TGCGCTAGCAGCTTGGCCAAGGAGGGCTATGGCTACACCTTC
CDR3: CASSLAKEGYGYTF

J: TRBJ2-3
length: 16
D: -
size: -
V: TRBV5-1
DNA: TGCGCCAGCAGCCCGCGGGGTGTTGAGTACACAGATACGCAGTATTTT
CDR3: CASSPRGVEYTDTQYF

J: TRBJ2-3
length: 15
D: TRBD1
size: -
V: TRBV4-1
DNA: TGCGCCAGCAGCCCCGGCAGGGGGCGCGGAGATACGCAGTATTTT
CDR3: CASSPGRGRGDTQYF

J: TRBJ1-5
length: 15
D: -
size: -
V: TRBV19
DNA: TGTGCCAGCCGTTCCGGGACTTATAGCAATCAGCCCCAGCATTTT
CDR3: CASRSGTYSNQPQHF

J: TRBJ1-2
length: 13
D: -
size: -
V: TRBV30
DNA: TGTGCCTGGGTGCCCCCACAGCTCTATGGCTACACCTTC
CDR3: CAWVPPQLYGYTF